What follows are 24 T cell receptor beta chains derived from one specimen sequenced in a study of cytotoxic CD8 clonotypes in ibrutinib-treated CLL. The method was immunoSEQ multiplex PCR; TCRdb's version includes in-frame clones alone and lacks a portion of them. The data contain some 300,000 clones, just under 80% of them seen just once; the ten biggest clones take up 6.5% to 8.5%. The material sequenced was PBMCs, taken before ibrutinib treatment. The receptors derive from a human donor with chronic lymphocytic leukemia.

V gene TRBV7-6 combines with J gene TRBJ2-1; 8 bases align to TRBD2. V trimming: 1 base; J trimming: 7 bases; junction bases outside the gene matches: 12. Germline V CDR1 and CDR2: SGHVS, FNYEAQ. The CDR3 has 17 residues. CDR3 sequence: CASSLDIGGEVMNEQFF. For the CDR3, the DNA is TGTGCCAGCAGCTTAGACATCGGGGGGGAGGTGATGAATGAGCAGTTCTTC.

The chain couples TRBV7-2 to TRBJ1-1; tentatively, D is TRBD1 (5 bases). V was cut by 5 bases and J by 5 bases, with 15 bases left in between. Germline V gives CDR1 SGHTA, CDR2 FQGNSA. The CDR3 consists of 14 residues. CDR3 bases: TGTGCCAGCAGCCAAGCTCAGGGATATACTGAAGCTTTCTTT. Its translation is CASSQAQGYTEAFF.

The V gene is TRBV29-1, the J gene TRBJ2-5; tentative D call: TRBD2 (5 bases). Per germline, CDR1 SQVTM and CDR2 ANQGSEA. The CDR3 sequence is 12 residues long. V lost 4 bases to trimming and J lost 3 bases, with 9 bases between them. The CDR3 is CSVVDGEETQYF. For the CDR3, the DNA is TGCAGCGTTGTTGACGGGGAAGAGACCCAGTACTTC.

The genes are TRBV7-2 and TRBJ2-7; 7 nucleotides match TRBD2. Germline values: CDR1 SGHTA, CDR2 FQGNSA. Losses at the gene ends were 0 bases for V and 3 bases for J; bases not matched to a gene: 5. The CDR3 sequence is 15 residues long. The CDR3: CASSLARRDYYEQYF. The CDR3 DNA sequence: TGTGCCAGCAGCTTAGCGCGGCGGGACTACTACGAGCAGTACTTC.

CDR3 loop: CASGLSTGWQGDEGYTF. The CDR3 bases are TGTGCTAGTGGTTTGTCAACTGGTTGGCAGGGGGATGAAGGCTACACCTTC. This chain connects TRBV12-5 to TRBJ1-2; 7 positions match TRBD1. CDR3 length: 17 amino acids. The germline V gene encodes CDR1 LGHNT and CDR2 FRNRAP. The trim removed 2 bases at V and 8 bases at J, leaving 17 bases unmatched.

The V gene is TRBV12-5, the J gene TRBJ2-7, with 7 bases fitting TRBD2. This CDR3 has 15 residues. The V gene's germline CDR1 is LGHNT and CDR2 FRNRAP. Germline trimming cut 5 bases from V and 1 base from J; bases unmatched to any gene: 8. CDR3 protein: CASGPTSGKSYEQYF. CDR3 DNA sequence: TGTGCTAGTGGTCCGACCAGCGGGAAATCCTACGAGCAGTACTTC.

CDR3 bases: TGTGCCAGCAGCGTTCAAGGGACAGGGGCAAACGAGCAGTACTTC. The encoded protein is CASSVQGTGANEQYF. The genes are TRBV14 and TRBJ2-7, with 10 bases that match TRBD1. V dropped 5 bases and J dropped 5; count of bases not matched to a gene: 9. The CDR3 length is 15 residues. Germline V CDR1 and CDR2: SGHDN, FVKESK.

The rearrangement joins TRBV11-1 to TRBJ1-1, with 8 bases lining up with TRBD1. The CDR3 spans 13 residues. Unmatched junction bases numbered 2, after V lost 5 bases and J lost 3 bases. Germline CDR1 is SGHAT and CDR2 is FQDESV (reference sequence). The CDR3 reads CASSQDRDTEAFF. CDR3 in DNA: TGTGCCAGCAGCCAGGACAGGGACACTGAAGCTTTCTTT.

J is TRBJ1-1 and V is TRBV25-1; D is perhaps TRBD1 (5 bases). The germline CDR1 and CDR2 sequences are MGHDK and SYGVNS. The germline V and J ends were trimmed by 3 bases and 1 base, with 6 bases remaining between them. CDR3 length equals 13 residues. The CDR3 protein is CASSDTGNTEAFF. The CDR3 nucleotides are TGTGCCAGCAGTGACACAGGGAACACTGAAGCTTTCTTT.

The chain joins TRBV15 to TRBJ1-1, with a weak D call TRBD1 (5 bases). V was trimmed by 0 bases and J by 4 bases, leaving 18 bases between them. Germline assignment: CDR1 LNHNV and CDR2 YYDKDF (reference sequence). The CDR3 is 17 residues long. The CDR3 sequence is CATSRDLTGPSGTEAFF. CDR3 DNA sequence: TGTGCCACCAGCAGAGATCTAACGGGGCCCTCCGGCACTGAAGCTTTCTTT. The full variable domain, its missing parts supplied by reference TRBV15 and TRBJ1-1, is DAMVIQNPRYQVTQFGKPVTLSCSQTLNHNVMYWYQQKSSQAPKLLFHYYDKDFNNEADTPDNFQSRRPNTSFCFLDIRSPGLGDTAMYLCATSRDLTGPSGTEAFFGQGTRLTVV.

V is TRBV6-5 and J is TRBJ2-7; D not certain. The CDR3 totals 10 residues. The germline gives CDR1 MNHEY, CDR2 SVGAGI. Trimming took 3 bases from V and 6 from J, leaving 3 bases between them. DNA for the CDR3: TGTGCCAGCAGTTATCTCGAGCAGTACTTC. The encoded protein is CASSYLEQYF.

CDR3 in amino acids: CASSGTGSSYEQYF. The CDR3 DNA reads TGTGCCAGCAGCGGGACAGGGAGCTCCTACGAGCAGTACTTC. The chain combines TRBV9 with TRBJ2-7, with 8 positions matching TRBD1. The trim removed 3 bases at V and 0 bases at J, leaving 2 bases unmatched. The germline CDR1 and CDR2 sequences are SGDLS and YYNGEE. This CDR3 is 14 amino acids long.

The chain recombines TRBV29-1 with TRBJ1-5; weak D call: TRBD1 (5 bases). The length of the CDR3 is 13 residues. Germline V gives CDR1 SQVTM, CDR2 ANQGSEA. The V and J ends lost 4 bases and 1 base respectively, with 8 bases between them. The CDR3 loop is CSVVDRSNQPQHF. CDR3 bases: TGCAGCGTTGTTGACAGAAGCAATCAGCCCCAGCATTTT. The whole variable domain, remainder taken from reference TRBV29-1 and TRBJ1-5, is SAVISQKPSRDICQRGTSLTIQCQVDSQVTMMFWYRQQPGQSLTLIATANQGSEATYESGFVIDKFPISRPNLTFSTLTVSNMSPEDSSIYLCSVVDRSNQPQHFGDGTRLSIL.

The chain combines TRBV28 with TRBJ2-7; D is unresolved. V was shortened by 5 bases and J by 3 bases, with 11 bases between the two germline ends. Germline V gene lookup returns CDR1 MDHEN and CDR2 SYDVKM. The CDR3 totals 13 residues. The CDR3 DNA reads TGTGCCAGCAGTATCGGCCTGAACTACGAGCAGTACTTC. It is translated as CASSIGLNYEQYF.

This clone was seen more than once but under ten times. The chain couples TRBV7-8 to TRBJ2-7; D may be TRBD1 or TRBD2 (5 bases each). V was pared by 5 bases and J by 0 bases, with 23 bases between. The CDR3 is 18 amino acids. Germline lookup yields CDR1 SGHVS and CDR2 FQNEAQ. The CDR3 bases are TGTGCCAGCAGCATCCGGAGGCCGGGGCCCTATAGCTCCTACGAGCAGTACTTC. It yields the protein CASSIRRPGPYSSYEQYF.

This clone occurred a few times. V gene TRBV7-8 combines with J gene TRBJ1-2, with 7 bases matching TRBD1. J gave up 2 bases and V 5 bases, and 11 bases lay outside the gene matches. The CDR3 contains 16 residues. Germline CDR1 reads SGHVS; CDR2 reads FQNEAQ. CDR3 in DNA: TGTGCCAGCAGCCCTGACCCGGGACAGACCAACTATGGCTACACCTTC. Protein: CASSPDPGQTNYGYTF.

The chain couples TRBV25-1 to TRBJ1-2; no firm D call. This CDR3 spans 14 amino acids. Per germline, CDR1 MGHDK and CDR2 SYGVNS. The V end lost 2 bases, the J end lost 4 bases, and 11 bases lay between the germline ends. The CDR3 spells CASSEPGNLYGYTF. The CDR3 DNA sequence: TGTGCCAGCAGTGAACCAGGCAATCTCTATGGCTACACCTTC.

CDR3 nucleotides: TGTGCCAGCAGCTTATACGATCCGGGCAGCACAGATACGCAGTATTTT. It codes for CASSLYDPGSTDTQYF. This chain connects TRBV13 to TRBJ2-3; D unclear. The CDR3 is made up of 16 amino acids. The ends were cut back, 2 bases at V and 0 bases at J, with 12 bases in the middle. Germline V gene sequence: CDR1 PRHDT, CDR2 FYEKMQ (reference sequence).

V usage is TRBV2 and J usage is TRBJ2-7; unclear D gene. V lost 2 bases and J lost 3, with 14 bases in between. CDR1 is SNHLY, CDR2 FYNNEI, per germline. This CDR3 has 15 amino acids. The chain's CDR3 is CASSEWGRAVYEQYF. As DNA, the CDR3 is TGTGCCAGCAGTGAATGGGGTCGGGCGGTCTACGAGCAGTACTTC.

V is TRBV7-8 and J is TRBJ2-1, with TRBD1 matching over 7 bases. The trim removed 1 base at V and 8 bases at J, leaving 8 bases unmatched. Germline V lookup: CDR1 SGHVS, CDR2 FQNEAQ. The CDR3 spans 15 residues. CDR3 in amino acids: CASSLVVQGFYEQFF. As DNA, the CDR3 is TGTGCCAGCAGCTTAGTTGTACAGGGGTTCTATGAGCAGTTCTTC. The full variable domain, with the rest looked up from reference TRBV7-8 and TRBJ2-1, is GAGVSQSPRYKVAKRGQDVALRCDPISGHVSLFWYQQALGQGPEFLTYFQNEAQLDKSGLPSDRFFAERPEGSVSTLKIQRTQQEDSAVYLCASSLVVQGFYEQFFGPGTRLTVL.

The DNA for the CDR3 is TGTGCCAGCAGCGACCAGGGGGGGCAGGGCTATGGCTACACCTTC. Translating it yields CASSDQGGQGYGYTF. The rearrangement links TRBV27 to TRBJ1-2; 7 bases are shared with TRBD1. The germline gives CDR1 MNHEY, CDR2 SMNVEV (reference sequence). Germline trimming cut 6 bases from V and 4 bases from J; bases unmatched to any gene: 11. The CDR3 sequence is 15 residues long.

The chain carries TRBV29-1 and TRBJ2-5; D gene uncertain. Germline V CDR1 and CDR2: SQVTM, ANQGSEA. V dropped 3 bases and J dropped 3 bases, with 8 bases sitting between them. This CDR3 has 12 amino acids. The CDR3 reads CSVDVTKETQYF. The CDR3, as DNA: TGCAGCGTTGATGTGACAAAAGAGACCCAGTACTTC.

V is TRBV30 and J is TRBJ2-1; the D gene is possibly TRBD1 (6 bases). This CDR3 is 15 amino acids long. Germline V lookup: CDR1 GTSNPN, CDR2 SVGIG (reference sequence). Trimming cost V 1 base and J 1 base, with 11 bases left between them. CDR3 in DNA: TGTGCCTGGAGTGCAGGACAGACTTCCTACAATGAGCAGTTCTTC. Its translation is CAWSAGQTSYNEQFF.

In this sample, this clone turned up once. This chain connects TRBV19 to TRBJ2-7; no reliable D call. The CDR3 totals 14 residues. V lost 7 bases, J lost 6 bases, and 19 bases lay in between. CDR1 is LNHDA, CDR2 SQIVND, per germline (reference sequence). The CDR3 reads CASTARLRDGEQYF. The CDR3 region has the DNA TGTGCCAGTACCGCCAGGCTACGCGACGGCGAGCAGTACTTC.